Presented here are 25 T cell receptor beta chains from one specimen sequenced in a study of spatial heterogeneity in lung cancer. Study-level results: One measure, the expanded intratumoral alpha and beta TCR count, tracked tumor mutation counts.

The time point: sample taken at primary tumor resection. The antigens for these receptors are not known. MiXCR, run by TCRdb on the 5' RACE reads, gives a single entry per CDR3 protein. The table has a few thousand distinct CDR3 sequences, roughly an eighth seen once. Here the sequenced sample was lung tumor tissue, taken at surgery. The source of these receptors is a female donor with early-stage non-small cell lung cancer.

By sample fraction, this clonotype is medium-sized (0.01 to 0.1%). This sequence joins TRBV12-3 or TRBV12-4 and TRBJ1-2, with a tentative D call TRBD1 (5 bases). The CDR3 extends over 13 amino acids. The germline V and J ends were trimmed by 2 bases and 8 bases, with 12 bases remaining between them. CDR3 nucleotide sequence: TGTGCCAGCAGTTTACTAGGGACTGGGGGCTACACCTTC. Amino acid sequence: CASSLLGTGGYTF.

This clonotype has a count of ten or more. The V gene is TRBV20-1, the J gene TRBJ2-4, with 7 bases identical to TRBD1. V lost 2 bases and J lost 6; bases outside the gene matches: 1. Germline V gene data show CDR1 as DFQATT and CDR2 as SNEGSKA (reference sequence). The CDR3 extends over 12 amino acids. CDR3: CSARRQGNIQYF. Here the CDR3 DNA reads TGCAGTGCTAGAAGACAGGGAAACATTCAGTACTTC.

The chain is built from TRBV14 and TRBJ2-1, with TRBD2 matching over 9 bases. The V gene's germline CDR1 is SGHDN and CDR2 FVKESK. After removal of 4 bases from V and 6 bases from J, the junction contained 4 bases not matched to a gene. The CDR3 totals 14 residues. The CDR3 reads CASSRQTSGNEQFF. The CDR3 nucleotides are TGTGCCAGCAGCCGACAGACTAGCGGCAATGAGCAGTTCTTC.

This clonotype was seen once. V and J are TRBV10-3 and TRBJ2-2; TRBD2 agrees at 7 bases. There are 15 residues in the CDR3. Germline CDR1 and CDR2: ENHRY and SYGVKD. V was pared by 6 bases and J by 6 bases, with 10 bases of the junction left unmatched. The DNA of the CDR3 is TGTGCCATCAGCCCTCCCGGACTAGATGCCGGGGAGCTGTTTTTT. This codes for CAISPPGLDAGELFF.

This clonotype rates as medium-sized. The chain recombines TRBV7-2 with TRBJ1-4, with a possible D match to TRBD1 (6 bases). V was cut by 0 bases and J by 5 bases, with 10 bases left in between. The CDR3 is 15 residues long. CDR1 and CDR2 (germline): SGHTA, FQGNSA. In DNA, the CDR3 is TGTGCCAGCAGCTTAGCCCCAACAGGGAATGAAAAACTGTTTTTT. It codes for CASSLAPTGNEKLFF.

This clonotype is medium-sized in the sample. The V and J genes are TRBV19 and TRBJ2-2, with TRBD2 matching 9 bases. The J segment lost 6 bases and the V segment lost 4 bases, leaving 3 bases of the junction unmatched. The CDR3 consists of 14 residues. The germline CDR1 and CDR2 sequences are LNHDA and SQIVND (reference sequence). Here the CDR3 reads CASSTVAGAGELFF. The CDR3 nucleotides are TGTGCCAGTAGTACGGTAGCGGGAGCCGGGGAGCTGTTTTTT.

This clonotype is labeled as medium-sized. V gene TRBV6-2 or TRBV6-3 combines with J gene TRBJ2-1, with a weak D call TRBD2 (5 bases). Germline V gives CDR1 MNHEY, CDR2 SVGEGT. The V end was cut by 7 bases, the J end by 7 bases, with 23 bases between. This CDR3 is 16 amino acids long. The CDR3: CASTKSPSSLANEQFF. CDR3 DNA: TGTGCCAGCACCAAAAGCCCGTCTAGCCTGGCTAATGAGCAGTTCTTC.

The V and J genes are TRBV11-3 and TRBJ2-1; D gene unclear. Germline V CDR1 and CDR2: SGHNT, YENEEA. CDR3 size: 8 residues. Trimming removed 6 bases from V and 13 bases from J, with 4 bases in between. Here the CDR3 DNA reads TGTGCCAGCAGAAAACAGTTCTTC. Its translation is CASRKQFF.

A remark on this clonotype: A read error may account for a junction end that differs from germline. This chain joins TRBV7-2 and TRBJ2-1; 9 nucleotides align to TRBD2. CDR1 and CDR2 from the germline V gene are SGHTA and FQGNSA. This CDR3 spans 15 amino acids. The CDR3 sequence is CVSSSGLATYNEQFF. The DNA of the CDR3 is TGTGTCAGCAGCTCGGGACTAGCCACCTACAATGAGCAGTTCTTC.

Regarding this clonotype: Given a much more abundant clone one base away, this may be a read error. CDR3 DNA: TGTGTCAGCCGGGACGCTCCCTACGAGCAGTACTTC. Protein sequence: CVSRDAPYEQYF. The chain links TRBV12-3 or TRBV12-4 to TRBJ2-7; D possibly matches TRBD1 or TRBD2 (5 bases each). This CDR3 has 12 amino acids.

This clonotype was observed many times. A much larger clone differs from this one at a single base, so this may be a read error. This chain joins TRBV5-1 and TRBJ2-2; TRBD2 aligns across 8 bases. Germline assignment: CDR1 SGHRS and CDR2 YFSETQ. This CDR3 has 16 residues. Here the CDR3 DNA reads TGCGTCAGCAGCCCAACCGGGACTAGTCAGACCGGGGAGCTGTTTTTT. The encoded protein is CVSSPTGTSQTGELFF.

This clonotype rates as medium-sized. V gene TRBV18 combines with J gene TRBJ2-1; 15 nucleotides align to TRBD2. This CDR3 comprises 16 residues. With V trimmed by 6 bases and J by 8 bases, 8 bases remained unmatched. Germline V gene lookup returns CDR1 KGHSH and CDR2 LQKENI. This chain's CDR3 is CASSTGTSGRMDEQFF. The CDR3 DNA is TGTGCCAGCTCGACGGGGACTAGCGGGAGGATGGATGAGCAGTTCTTC.

This clonotype was counted a few times. V gene TRBV5-1 combines with J gene TRBJ2-7; 7 positions agree with TRBD1. This CDR3 contains 15 residues. With V trimmed by 4 bases and J by 2 bases, 9 bases remained unmatched. Germline V gene data show CDR1 as SGHRS and CDR2 as YFSETQ. The CDR3 DNA reads TGCGCCAGCAGCCCAACCCGACAGGGTCCCTACGAGCAGTACTTC. Encoded protein: CASSPTRQGPYEQYF.

By share, this clonotype ranks as medium-sized. The rearrangement uses TRBV3-1 and TRBJ2-1; 9 bases align to TRBD1. The germline V gene encodes CDR1 LGHDT and CDR2 YNNKEL (reference sequence). J lost 4 bases, V lost 1 base, and 2 bases had no gene match. The CDR3 consists of 15 residues. The DNA of the CDR3 is TGTGCCAGCAGCCAAGTCGGGACAGGGTACAATGAGCAGTTCTTC. Translated, it gives CASSQVGTGYNEQFF.

This clonotype qualifies as medium-sized. The V call is TRBV28, the J call TRBJ2-1, with 16 bases matching TRBD2. This CDR3 is built from 16 residues. V lost 5 bases to trimming and J lost 8 bases; unmatched junction nucleotides: 6. Germline CDR1 and CDR2: MDHEN and SYDVKM. The CDR3 DNA follows: TGTGCCAGCAGTCCCGGGACTAGCGGGAGGGCGGATGAGCAGTTCTTC. Residues: CASSPGTSGRADEQFF. Supplemented by reference TRBV28 and TRBJ2-1, the full variable domain reads DVKVTQSSRYLVKRTGEKVFLECVQDMDHENMFWYRQDPGLGLRLIYFSYDVKMKEKGDIPEGYSVSREKKERFSLILESASTNQTSMYLCASSPGTSGRADEQFFGPGTRLTVL.

This clonotype is termed medium-sized (0.01 to 0.1%). The rearrangement joins TRBV6-2 or TRBV6-3 to TRBJ2-3; 7 bases are shared with TRBD2. The CDR3 is made up of 16 amino acids. CDR1 and CDR2 (germline): MNHEY, SVGEGT. V gave up 6 bases and J gave up 1 base; unmatched junction bases: 10. The CDR3, as DNA: TGTGCCAGCAGGCCGACTTGGGCGGGGGGCACAGATACGCAGTATTTT. Protein sequence: CASRPTWAGGTDTQYF.

The chain couples TRBV11-2 to TRBJ2-6; D is undetermined. Germline values: CDR1 SGHAT, CDR2 FQNNGV. Trimming stripped 1 base from V and 1 base from J, with 11 bases between. The CDR3 sequence is 17 residues long. The CDR3 DNA reads as TGTGCCAGCAGCTTAGGGCATCTCTCTTCTGGGGCCAACGTCCTGACTTTC. Protein: CASSLGHLSSGANVLTF.

The chain combines TRBV14 with TRBJ2-3, with D possibly being TRBD1 or TRBD2 (5 bases each). From germline, CDR1 is SGHDN and CDR2 FVKESK. The CDR3 totals 16 residues. Trimming took 1 base from V and 0 from J, leaving 11 bases between them. The CDR3 nucleotides are TGTGCCAGCAGCCAAGCTTCCGGGGCGAGCACAGATACGCAGTATTTT. This sequence encodes CASSQASGASTDTQYF.

This clonotype was counted between two and nine times. The chain has TRBV7-2 and TRBJ2-3; D gene unclear. Germline assignment: CDR1 SGHTA and CDR2 FQGNSA. Deletions cut 1 base from V and 6 bases from J, with 11 bases between. The CDR3 spans 14 residues. Here the CDR3 DNA reads TGTGCCAGCAGCTTAGTGGTAGGCAGGGATACGCAGTATTTT. Its translation: CASSLVVGRDTQYF.

By sample fraction, this clonotype is medium-sized. The chain is built from TRBV28 and TRBJ2-1; the match to TRBD2 covers 8 bases. CDR1 and CDR2 from the germline V gene are MDHEN and SYDVKM. This CDR3 region has 13 residues. The V and J ends lost 5 bases and 11 bases, in that order; junction bases with no gene match: 8. The CDR3 DNA is TGTGCCAGCAGTCGGGGGGGCACCATAAAGCAGTTCTTC. It encodes CASSRGGTIKQFF.

The chain couples TRBV24-1 to TRBJ2-2; D unresolved. Germline lookup yields CDR1 KGHDR and CDR2 SFDVKD. Trimming cost V 0 bases and J 6 bases, with 1 base left between them. This CDR3 has 12 amino acids. CDR3 sequence reads: CATSDLAGELFF. For the CDR3, the DNA is TGTGCCACCAGTGATTTGGCCGGGGAGCTGTTTTTT.

Remarks on this clonotype: This could be a read error, since a much larger clone is one nucleotide away. This chain uses TRBV6-2 or TRBV6-3 with TRBJ2-2, with TRBD1 identical over 7 bases. The CDR3 runs to 15 residues. With V trimmed by 6 bases and J by 7 bases, 11 bases remained unmatched. The germline CDR1 and CDR2 sequences are MNHEY and SVGEGT. The CDR3 here is CASRAGTDLGGELFF. For the CDR3, the DNA is TGTGCCAGCAGGGCTGGGACAGACCTCGGCGGGGAGCTGTTTTTT.

This rearrangement joins TRBV18 to TRBJ2-1; possibly TRBD2 for D (6 bases). V was clipped by 8 bases and J by 6 bases, with 17 bases between them. The CDR3 is 14 residues long. Germline CDR1 is KGHSH and CDR2 is LQKENI. This CDR3 reads CASRQEGDFNEQFF. As DNA, the CDR3 is TGTGCCAGCCGCCAGGAAGGGGACTTCAATGAGCAGTTCTTC.

Judged by abundance, this clonotype is large. J is TRBJ2-1 and V is TRBV18; a weak D match, TRBD1 (6 bases). The V end was cut by 5 bases, the J end by 3 bases, with 11 bases between. CDR1 KGHSH and CDR2 LQKENI come from the germline V gene. This CDR3 spans 14 amino acids. CDR3 residues: CASSVTGFYNEQFF. The DNA for the CDR3 is TGTGCCAGCTCAGTGACAGGTTTCTACAATGAGCAGTTCTTC.

The gene calls are TRBV5-1 and TRBJ2-2; 10 nucleotides align to TRBD2. The V and J ends lost 2 bases and 5 bases, in that order; junction bases with no gene match: 3. The CDR3 is 15 residues long. The germline V gene encodes CDR1 SGHRS and CDR2 YFSETQ. DNA for the CDR3: TGCGCCAGCAGCTTCGGACTAGCGGATACCGGGGAGCTGTTTTTT. This translates into CASSFGLADTGELFF.